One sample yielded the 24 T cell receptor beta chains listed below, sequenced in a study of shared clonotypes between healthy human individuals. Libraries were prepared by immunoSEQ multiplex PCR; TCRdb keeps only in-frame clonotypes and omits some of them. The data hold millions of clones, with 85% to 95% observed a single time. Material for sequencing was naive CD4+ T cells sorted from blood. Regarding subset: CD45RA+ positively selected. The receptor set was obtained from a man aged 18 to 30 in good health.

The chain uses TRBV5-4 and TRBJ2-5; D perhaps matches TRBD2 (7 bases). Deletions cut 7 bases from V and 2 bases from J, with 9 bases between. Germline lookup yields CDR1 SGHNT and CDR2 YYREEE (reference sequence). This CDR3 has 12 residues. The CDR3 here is CASGGAQETQYF. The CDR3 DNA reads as TGTGCCAGCGGGGGGGCGCAAGAGACCCAGTACTTC.

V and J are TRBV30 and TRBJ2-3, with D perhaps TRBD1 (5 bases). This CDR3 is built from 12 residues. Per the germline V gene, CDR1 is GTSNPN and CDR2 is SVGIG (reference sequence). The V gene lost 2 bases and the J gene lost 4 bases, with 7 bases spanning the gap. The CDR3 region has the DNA TGTGCCTGGAGTAGGGGATCAGATACGCAGTATTTT. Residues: CAWSRGSDTQYF.

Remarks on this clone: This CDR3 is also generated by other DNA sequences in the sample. The CDR3 nucleotides are TGTGCCTGGAGTGTACCCAGCTCCTACGAGCAGTACTTC. Translation: CAWSVPSSYEQYF. The genes are TRBV30 and TRBJ2-7; D call uncertain. Germline V lookup: CDR1 GTSNPN, CDR2 SVGIG (reference sequence). Trimming removed 0 bases from V and 0 bases from J, with 6 bases in between. The CDR3 contains 13 residues.

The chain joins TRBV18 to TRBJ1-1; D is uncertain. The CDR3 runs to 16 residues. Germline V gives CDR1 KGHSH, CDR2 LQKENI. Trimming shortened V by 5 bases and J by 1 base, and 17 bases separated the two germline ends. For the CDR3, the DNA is TGTGCCAGCTCATTTAGAGAGGCTATGAAGAACACTGAAGCTTTCTTT. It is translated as CASSFREAMKNTEAFF.

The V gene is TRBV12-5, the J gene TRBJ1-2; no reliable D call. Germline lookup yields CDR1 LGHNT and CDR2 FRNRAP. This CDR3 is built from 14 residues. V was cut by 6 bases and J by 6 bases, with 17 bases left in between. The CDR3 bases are TGTGCTAGTGGGCTCACAGAGGTTCGGAATGGCTACACCTTC. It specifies CASGLTEVRNGYTF.

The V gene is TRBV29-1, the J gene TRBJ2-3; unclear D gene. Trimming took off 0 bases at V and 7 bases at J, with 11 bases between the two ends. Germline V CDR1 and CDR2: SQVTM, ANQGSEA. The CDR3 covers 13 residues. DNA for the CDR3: TGCAGCGTTGAAGATCCGGCCTATTATACGCAGTATTTT. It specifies CSVEDPAYYTQYF.

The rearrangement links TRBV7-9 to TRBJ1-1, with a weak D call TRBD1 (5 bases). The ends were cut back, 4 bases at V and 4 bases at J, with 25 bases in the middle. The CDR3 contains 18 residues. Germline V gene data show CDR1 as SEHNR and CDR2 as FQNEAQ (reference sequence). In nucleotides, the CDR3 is TGTGCCAGCAGCTCTCAAGGTGGCAGGGAAGCCGTACGCACTGAAGCTTTCTTT. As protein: CASSSQGGREAVRTEAFF.

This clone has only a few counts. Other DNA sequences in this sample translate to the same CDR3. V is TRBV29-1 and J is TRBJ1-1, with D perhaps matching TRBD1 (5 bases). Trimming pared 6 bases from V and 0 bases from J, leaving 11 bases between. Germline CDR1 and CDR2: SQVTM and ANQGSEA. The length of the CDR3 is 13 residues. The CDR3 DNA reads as TGCAGCGTAGCCGGGACGGTGAACACTGAAGCTTTCTTT. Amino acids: CSVAGTVNTEAFF.

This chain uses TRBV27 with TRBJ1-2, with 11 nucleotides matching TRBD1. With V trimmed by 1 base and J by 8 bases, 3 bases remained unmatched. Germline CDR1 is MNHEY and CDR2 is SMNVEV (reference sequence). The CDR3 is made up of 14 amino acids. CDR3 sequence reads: CASSLFRTGGGYTF. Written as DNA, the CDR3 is TGTGCCAGCAGTTTATTTCGGACAGGGGGCGGCTACACCTTC.

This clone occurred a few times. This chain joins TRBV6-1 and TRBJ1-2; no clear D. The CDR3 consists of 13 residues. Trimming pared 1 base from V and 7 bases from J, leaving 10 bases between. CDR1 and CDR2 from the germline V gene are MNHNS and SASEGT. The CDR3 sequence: CASSEEWASGYTF. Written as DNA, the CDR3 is TGTGCCAGCAGTGAAGAGTGGGCTAGTGGCTACACCTTC.

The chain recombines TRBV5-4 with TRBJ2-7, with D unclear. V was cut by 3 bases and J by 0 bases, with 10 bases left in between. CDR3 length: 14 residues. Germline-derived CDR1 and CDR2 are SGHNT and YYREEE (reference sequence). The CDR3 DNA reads TGTGCCAGCAGCTCTCCCAGGAGCTCCTACGAGCAGTACTTC. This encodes CASSSPRSSYEQYF.

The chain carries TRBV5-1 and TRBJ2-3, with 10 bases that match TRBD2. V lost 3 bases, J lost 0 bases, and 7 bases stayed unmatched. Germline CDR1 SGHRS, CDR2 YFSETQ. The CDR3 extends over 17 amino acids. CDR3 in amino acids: CASSSSGRGISTDTQYF. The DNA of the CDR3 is TGCGCCAGCAGCTCAAGCGGGAGGGGAATTAGCACAGATACGCAGTATTTT. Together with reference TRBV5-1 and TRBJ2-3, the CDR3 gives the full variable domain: KAGVTQTPRYLIKTRGQQVTLSCSPISGHRSVSWYQQTPGQGLQFLFEYFSETQRNKGNFPGRFSGRQFSNSRSEMNVSTLELGDSALYLCASSSSGRGISTDTQYFGPGTRLTVL.

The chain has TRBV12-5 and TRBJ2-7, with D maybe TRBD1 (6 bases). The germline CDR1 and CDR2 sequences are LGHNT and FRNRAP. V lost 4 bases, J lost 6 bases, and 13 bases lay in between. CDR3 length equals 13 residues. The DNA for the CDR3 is TGTGCTAGTGGTTCAACAGGGTCCGGCGAGCAGTACTTC. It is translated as CASGSTGSGEQYF.

The CDR3 sequence is CASSLGTFPQETQYF. CDR3 DNA: TGTGCCAGCAGCTTGGGGACCTTTCCGCAAGAGACCCAGTACTTC. This chain uses TRBV5-4 with TRBJ2-5; D gene unclear. The V end lost 0 bases, the J end lost 2 bases, and 11 bases lay between the germline ends. This CDR3 has 15 amino acids. Germline lookup yields CDR1 SGHNT and CDR2 YYREEE (reference sequence).

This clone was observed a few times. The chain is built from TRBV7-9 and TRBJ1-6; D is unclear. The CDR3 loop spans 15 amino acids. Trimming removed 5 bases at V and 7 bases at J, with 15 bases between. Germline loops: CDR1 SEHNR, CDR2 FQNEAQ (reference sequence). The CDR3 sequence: CASSSSGGWNSPLHF. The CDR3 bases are TGTGCCAGCAGCAGCTCGGGAGGTTGGAATTCACCCCTCCACTTT.

CDR3 DNA: TGTGCCAGCAGTATCCGGGCCCCGGGGGAGCAGTACTTC. Residues: CASSIRAPGEQYF. The chain couples TRBV6-5 to TRBJ2-7; tentatively, D is TRBD2 (5 bases). V dropped 5 bases and J dropped 7 bases, with 15 bases sitting between them. Germline V gene data show CDR1 as MNHEY and CDR2 as SVGAGI. This CDR3 has 13 amino acids.

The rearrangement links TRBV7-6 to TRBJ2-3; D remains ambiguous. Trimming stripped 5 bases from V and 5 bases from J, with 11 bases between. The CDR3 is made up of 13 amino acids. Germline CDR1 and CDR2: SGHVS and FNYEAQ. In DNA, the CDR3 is TGTGCCAGCAGCCAAACCCGTCAAGATACGCAGTATTTT. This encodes CASSQTRQDTQYF.

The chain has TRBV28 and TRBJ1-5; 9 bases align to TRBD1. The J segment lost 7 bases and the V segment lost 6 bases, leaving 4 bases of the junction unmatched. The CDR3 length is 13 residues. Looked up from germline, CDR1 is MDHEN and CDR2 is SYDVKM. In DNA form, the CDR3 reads TGTGCCAGCAGGGGACAGGGCTGGCAGCCCCAGCATTTT. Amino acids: CASRGQGWQPQHF.

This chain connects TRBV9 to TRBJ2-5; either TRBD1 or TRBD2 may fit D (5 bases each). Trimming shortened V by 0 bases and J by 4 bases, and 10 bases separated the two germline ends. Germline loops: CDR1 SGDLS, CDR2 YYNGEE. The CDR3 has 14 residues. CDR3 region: CASSVVGTGETQYF. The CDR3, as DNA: TGTGCCAGCAGCGTAGTGGGGACCGGAGAGACCCAGTACTTC.

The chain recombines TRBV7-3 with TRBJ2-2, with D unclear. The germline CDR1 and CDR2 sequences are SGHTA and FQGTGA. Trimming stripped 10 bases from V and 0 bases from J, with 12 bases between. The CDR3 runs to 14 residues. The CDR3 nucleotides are TGTGCCACCACAAGGACGGCGAACACCGGGGAGCTGTTTTTT. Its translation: CATTRTANTGELFF.

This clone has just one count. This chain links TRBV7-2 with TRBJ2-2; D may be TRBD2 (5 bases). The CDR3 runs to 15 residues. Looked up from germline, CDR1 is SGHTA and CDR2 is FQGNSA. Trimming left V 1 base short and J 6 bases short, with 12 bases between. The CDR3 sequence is CASSLVTGVSGELFF. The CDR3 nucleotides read TGTGCCAGCAGCTTAGTCACCGGGGTCTCCGGGGAGCTGTTTTTT.

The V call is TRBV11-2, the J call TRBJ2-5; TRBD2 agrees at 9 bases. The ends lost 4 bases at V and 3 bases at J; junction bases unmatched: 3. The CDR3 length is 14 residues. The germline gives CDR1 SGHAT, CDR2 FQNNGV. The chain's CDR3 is CASSSRLAEETQYF. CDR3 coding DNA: TGTGCCAGCAGCTCGAGACTAGCGGAAGAGACCCAGTACTTC.

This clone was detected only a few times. In nucleotides, the CDR3 is TGTGCCAGCAGTTTGGTGGACAGTAGATCACCCCTCCACTTT. Amino acid sequence: CASSLVDSRSPLHF. The genes are TRBV27 and TRBJ1-6, with D maybe TRBD1 (6 bases). Trimming removed 3 bases from V and 10 bases from J, with 13 bases in between. Germline lookup yields CDR1 MNHEY and CDR2 SMNVEV (reference sequence). The CDR3 has 14 amino acids.

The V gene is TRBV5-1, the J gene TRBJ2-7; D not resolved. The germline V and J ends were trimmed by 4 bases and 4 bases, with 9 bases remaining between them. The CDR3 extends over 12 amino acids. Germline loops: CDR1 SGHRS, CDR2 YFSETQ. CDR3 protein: CASSKDGYEQYF. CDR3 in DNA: TGCGCCAGCAGCAAGGACGGATACGAGCAGTACTTC.